Shown below are 31 T cell receptor beta chains from a single sample sequenced in a study of T cells in Graves' hyperthyroidism and ophthalmopathy. The TCR beta CDR3 regions underwent amplification using RNA transcripts as the source. A first-round RT-PCR of the TCR CDR3 used the HTBI primer set. One entry per CDR3 protein results from TCRdb running MiXCR on the multiplex PCR reads. This sample yields approximately 520,000 distinct CDR3 sequences, of which about 24% are seen a single time; around 10% belongs to the top ten. Sample: blood. The receptor set was obtained from a young woman with Graves' ophthalmopathy.

CDR3 region: CASIPQVLNTEAFF. CDR3 in DNA: TGTGCCAGCATCCCACAGGTCCTGAACACTGAAGCTTTCTTT. J is TRBJ1-1 and V is TRBV7-3; possible D gene TRBD1, 5 bases. Germline V lookup: CDR1 SGHTA, CDR2 FQGTGA. The CDR3 covers 14 residues. Trimming left V 7 bases short and J 0 bases short, with 12 bases between.

The V call is TRBV28, the J call TRBJ1-2; D remains ambiguous. Germline loops: CDR1 MDHEN, CDR2 SYDVKM. Trimming cost V 2 bases and J 4 bases, with 14 bases left between them. The CDR3 is 15 residues long. CDR3 in amino acids: CASSLRGWDTYGYTF. The CDR3 DNA reads TGTGCCAGCAGTTTACGTGGCTGGGATACCTATGGCTACACCTTC.

Only one count was recorded for this clonotype. The V gene is TRBV29-1, the J gene TRBJ2-5; 12 bases map to TRBD2. V dropped 7 bases and J dropped 3; count of bases not matched to a gene: 9. The CDR3 runs 15 residues. Germline V gives CDR1 SQVTM, CDR2 ANQGSEA. The CDR3 sequence is CSAGGLAGREETQYF. CDR3 nucleotides: TGCAGCGCCGGCGGACTAGCGGGGCGCGAAGAGACCCAGTACTTC.

In this sample, this clonotype turned up a few times. A single base separates this from a much larger clone, so it may be a read error. The chain carries TRBV9 and TRBJ1-1, with a tentative D call TRBD1 (5 bases). CDR1 SGDLS and CDR2 YYNGEE come from the germline V gene. This CDR3 has 13 residues. CDR3 residues: CASSVDPDTEACF. CDR3 DNA: TGTGCCAGCAGCGTAGACCCGGACACTGAAGCTTGCTTT.

This sequence joins TRBV6-1 and TRBJ1-5, with 8 positions matching TRBD1. V trimming: 5 bases; J trimming: 4 bases; junction bases outside the gene matches: 7. The germline V gene has CDR1 MNHNS and CDR2 SASEGT. The length of the CDR3 is 15 residues. The chain's CDR3 is CASSRTGGTNQPQHF. CDR3 DNA sequence: TGTGCCAGCAGTCGTACAGGGGGTACTAATCAGCCCCAGCATTTT.

The CDR3 nucleotides read TGTGCCAGCAGTGTGTGGGGCGACACTGAAGCTTTCTTT. Its translation: CASSVWGDTEAFF. The chain joins TRBV6-1 to TRBJ1-1, with a possible D match to TRBD1 (5 bases). The CDR3 runs 13 residues. V was trimmed by 4 bases and J by 3 bases, leaving 9 bases between them. Per germline, CDR1 MNHNS and CDR2 SASEGT.

This clonotype was recorded many times. The rearrangement joins TRBV12-3 or TRBV12-4 to TRBJ2-7; D perhaps matches TRBD2 (5 bases). The CDR3 totals 13 residues. Trimming shortened V by 5 bases and J by 3 bases, and 11 bases separated the two germline ends. CDR3 loop: CASSPPGIYEQYF. As DNA, the CDR3 is TGTGCCAGCAGTCCCCCGGGAATCTACGAGCAGTACTTC.

This clonotype was seen repeatedly, ten times or more. This sequence joins TRBV9 and TRBJ1-1; D remains unclear. This CDR3 has 14 residues. CDR1 SGDLS and CDR2 YYNGEE come from the germline V gene. V was clipped by 4 bases and J by 1 base, with 11 bases between them. CDR3 loop: CASSPPPGNTEAFF. CDR3 sequence (DNA): TGTGCCAGCAGCCCGCCTCCGGGGAACACTGAAGCTTTCTTT. Looking up the rest from reference TRBV9 and TRBJ1-1 gives the full variable domain: DSGVTQTPKHLITATGQRVTLRCSPRSGDLSVYWYQQSLDQGLQFLIQYYNGEERAKGNILERFSAQQFPDLHSELNLSSLELGDSALYFCASSPPPGNTEAFFGQGTRLTVV.

The J gene is TRBJ2-7, the V gene TRBV28, with D uncertain. CDR3 size: 15 residues. The germline CDR1 and CDR2 sequences are MDHEN and SYDVKM. With 3 bases removed from V and 1 base from J, the gap between germline ends came to 13 bases. As DNA, the CDR3 is TGTGCCAGCAGTTTGGATTCGTTCGTATCCTACGAGCAGTACTTC. As protein: CASSLDSFVSYEQYF.

This clonotype was seen more than once but under ten times. The J gene is TRBJ2-2, the V gene TRBV12-3 or TRBV12-4; 10 bases fit TRBD2. Trimming took 6 bases from V and 2 from J; bases not matched to a gene: 6. This CDR3 has 16 amino acids. CDR3 coding DNA: TGTGCCAGCAGCGAAGGACTAGCGGCAAACACCGGGGAGCTGTTTTTT. It specifies CASSEGLAANTGELFF.

This clonotype showed up many times. This sequence joins TRBV5-1 and TRBJ1-1; 10 nucleotides align to TRBD1. The CDR3 contains 17 residues. Looked up from germline, CDR1 is SGHRS and CDR2 is YFSETQ. V dropped 4 bases and J dropped 4; count of bases not matched to a gene: 13. CDR3 DNA: TGCGCCAGCAGCCGAACCCCGGGACAGGGGATTATCACTGAAGCTTTCTTT. Its protein is CASSRTPGQGIITEAFF.

This chain joins TRBV24-1 and TRBJ2-2; D is unresolved. This CDR3 contains 12 residues. The germline V gene has CDR1 KGHDR and CDR2 SFDVKD. V was trimmed by 5 bases and J by 6 bases, leaving 6 bases between them. The CDR3 reads CATSVVPGELFF. The CDR3 DNA is TGTGCCACCAGTGTGGTTCCCGGGGAGCTGTTTTTT.

This clonotype was seen repeatedly, ten times or more. The genes are TRBV6-1 and TRBJ2-5; a weak D match, TRBD2 (6 bases). CDR3 length: 15 amino acids. Germline V gene data show CDR1 as MNHNS and CDR2 as SASEGT. Trimming shortened V by 0 bases and J by 2 bases, and 10 bases separated the two germline ends. The CDR3 region has the DNA TGTGCCAGCAGTGAAGCCCCTGGGGGGCAAGAGACCCAGTACTTC. Translation: CASSEAPGGQETQYF.

The CDR3 reads CASCIPRGEQYF. The CDR3 region has the DNA TGTGCCAGCTGTATTCCCCGAGGCGAGCAGTACTTC. The V and J genes are TRBV12-3 or TRBV12-4 and TRBJ2-7; D not resolved. CDR3 length: 12 residues. V gave up 8 bases and J gave up 6 bases, with 14 bases separating them.

This clonotype was seen at least ten times. The V call is TRBV19, the J call TRBJ1-1, with a tentative D call TRBD1 (6 bases). V was shortened by 4 bases and J by 6 bases, with 18 bases between the two germline ends. This CDR3 is built from 15 residues. In germline, CDR1 is LNHDA, CDR2 SQIVND (reference sequence). In nucleotides, the CDR3 is TGTGCCAGTAGTACCGAGGACAGTATATTCTCTGAAGCTTTCTTT. This translates into CASSTEDSIFSEAFF.

In regard to this clonotype: The germline gene is not matched at one end of the junction; a read error may be the cause. V is TRBV27 and J is TRBJ1-1; no clear D. This CDR3 has 14 residues. The germline CDR1 and CDR2 sequences are MNHEY and SMNVEV (reference sequence). In DNA, the CDR3 is TGTGCCGGCAGTTTAGGCGCCCTGAACACTGAAGCTTTCTTT. Translating gives CAGSLGALNTEAFF.

This clonotype was observed at least ten times. The chain links TRBV11-2 to TRBJ1-5; 7 bases line up with TRBD1. J was trimmed by 6 bases and V by 6 bases; bases with no gene match: 8. The germline gives CDR1 SGHAT, CDR2 FQNNGV. The CDR3 loop spans 14 amino acids. The CDR3 loop reads CASSGGQVGQPQHF. Written as DNA, the CDR3 is TGTGCCAGCAGTGGTGGACAGGTGGGTCAGCCCCAGCATTTT.

This clonotype was seen at least ten times. The CDR3 coding sequence is TGTGCCAGCAGCTTGCGGGTAGAAGAGACCCAGTACTTC. Residues: CASSLRVEETQYF. The genes are TRBV7-6 and TRBJ2-5; perhaps TRBD2 as D (5 bases). The V gene lost 3 bases and the J gene lost 3 bases, with 8 bases spanning the gap. In germline, CDR1 is SGHVS, CDR2 FNYEAQ. The CDR3 totals 13 residues.

This clonotype has only a few counts. This chain connects TRBV19 to TRBJ2-5; 15 bases align to TRBD2. CDR1 and CDR2 from the germline V gene are LNHDA and SQIVND (reference sequence). V dropped 5 bases and J dropped 3; count of bases not matched to a gene: 7. The length of the CDR3 is 17 residues. The CDR3 spells CASSVGTSGGSEETQYF. CDR3 DNA: TGTGCCAGTAGTGTTGGGACTAGCGGGGGGTCTGAAGAGACCCAGTACTTC. Drawing the rest from reference TRBV19 and TRBJ2-5, the complete variable domain is DGGITQSPKYLFRKEGQNVTLSCEQNLNHDAMYWYRQDPGQGLRLIYYSQIVNDFQKGDIAEGYSVSREKKESFPLTVTSAQKNPTAFYLCASSVGTSGGSEETQYFGPGTRLLVL.

This clonotype was recorded many times. The chain employs TRBV7-2 and TRBJ1-5, with D unresolved. V was cut by 5 bases and J by 4 bases, with 15 bases left in between. CDR3 length equals 15 residues. The germline gives CDR1 SGHTA, CDR2 FQGNSA. CDR3 DNA: TGTGCCAGCAGCGTAGGACCAGATTGGAATCAGCCCCAGCATTTT. It encodes CASSVGPDWNQPQHF.

This rearrangement joins TRBV10-1 to TRBJ2-2; TRBD1 is a possible D gene (7 bases). This CDR3 has 14 amino acids. V lost 10 bases and J lost 6, with 18 bases in between. Germline V CDR1 and CDR2: WNHNN, SYGVQD (reference sequence). Written as DNA, the CDR3 is TGCGCCACGTCGCGGGACAGCACATCCGGGGAGCTGTTTTTT. Protein product: CATSRDSTSGELFF.

This clonotype has a count of ten or more. The rearrangement joins TRBV4-3 to TRBJ2-2, with 10 bases aligning to TRBD1. The CDR3 is 17 residues long. Germline CDR1 and CDR2: LGHNA and YSLEER. V was pared by 0 bases and J by 6 bases, with 7 bases of the junction left unmatched. Written as DNA, the CDR3 is TGCGCCAGCAGCCAAGATCCTGCGGGACAGGGGTCCGGGGAGCTGTTTTTT. Amino acids: CASSQDPAGQGSGELFF.

This clonotype was seen repeatedly, ten times or more. The chain uses TRBV20-1 and TRBJ2-2, with a possible D match to TRBD2 (6 bases). CDR1 is DFQATT, CDR2 SNEGSKA, per germline (reference sequence). V was clipped by 6 bases and J by 4 bases, with 15 bases between them. The CDR3 runs 14 residues. The CDR3 here is CSATYGGSTGELFF. The CDR3 DNA follows: TGCAGTGCCACCTATGGGGGGAGCACCGGGGAGCTGTTTTTT.

The chain has TRBV28 and TRBJ1-1, with 8 positions matching TRBD1. Germline V gives CDR1 MDHEN, CDR2 SYDVKM. With 5 bases clipped from V and 4 bases from J, the junction kept 6 bases outside the gene matches. The CDR3 sequence is 14 residues long. The CDR3 region is CASSIQGVSTEAFF. CDR3 in DNA: TGTGCCAGCAGTATACAGGGGGTGAGCACTGAAGCTTTCTTT.

This clonotype came up many times. The chain recombines TRBV9 with TRBJ2-2; the D gene could be TRBD1 or TRBD2 (5 bases each). Germline V CDR1 and CDR2: SGDLS, YYNGEE. The V gene lost 5 bases and the J gene lost 2 bases, with 10 bases spanning the gap. The CDR3 has 14 residues. The DNA for the CDR3 is TGTGCCAGCAGGGGACGGAGAAACACCGGGGAGCTGTTTTTT. It translates to CASRGRRNTGELFF.

This clonotype appeared many times. V is TRBV29-1 and J is TRBJ1-2; TRBD1 is a possible D gene (5 bases). Germline loops: CDR1 SQVTM, CDR2 ANQGSEA. V lost 7 bases to trimming and J lost 2 bases, with 20 bases between them. This CDR3 comprises 15 residues. CDR3 in amino acids: CSAFTGDPANYGYTF. The CDR3 region has the DNA TGCAGCGCCTTCACAGGAGACCCAGCAAACTATGGCTACACCTTC.

The chain employs TRBV5-1 and TRBJ2-2, with D possibly matching TRBD2 (6 bases). The CDR3 sequence is 17 residues long. Germline values: CDR1 SGHRS, CDR2 YFSETQ. V shed 3 bases and J shed 2 bases, with 17 bases lying between them. CDR3 residues: CASSSNPGLSNTGELFF. CDR3 coding DNA: TGCGCCAGCAGCTCCAACCCGGGACTGTCAAACACCGGGGAGCTGTTTTTT.

At least ten counts were recorded for this clonotype. The rearrangement links TRBV20-1 to TRBJ1-6, with D maybe TRBD1 (5 bases). The germline V gene encodes CDR1 DFQATT and CDR2 SNEGSKA (reference sequence). The germline V and J ends were trimmed by 6 bases and 5 bases, with 11 bases remaining between them. CDR3 length: 13 residues. DNA of the CDR3: TGCAGTGCCACGGGGGTTGATAATTCACCCCTCCACTTT. Translated: CSATGVDNSPLHF.

This clonotype was picked up many times. The chain recombines TRBV6-1 with TRBJ1-3; D is ambiguous. The V end lost 9 bases, the J end lost 4 bases, and 4 bases lay between the germline ends. Germline V lookup: CDR1 MNHNS, CDR2 SASEGT. The CDR3 runs 10 residues. In DNA, the CDR3 is TGTGCCAGTGAGGGAAACACCATATATTTT. It specifies CASEGNTIYF.

This clonotype was picked up many times. The V call is TRBV10-3, the J call TRBJ2-7; no firm D call. The germline CDR1 and CDR2 sequences are ENHRY and SYGVKD. This CDR3 contains 14 residues. V lost 3 bases and J lost 0, with 9 bases in between. CDR3 amino acids: CAISDGTTSYEQYF. The CDR3 coding sequence is TGTGCCATCAGTGACGGCACAACCTCCTACGAGCAGTACTTC.

A few counts support this clonotype. As DNA, the CDR3 is TGTGCCAGCTCACCCGACGGGACGTCGGCCTATGGCTACACCTTC. It encodes CASSPDGTSAYGYTF. The chain carries TRBV18 and TRBJ1-2, with a tentative D call TRBD1 (5 bases). Trimming removed 3 bases from V and 4 bases from J, with 15 bases in between. The CDR3 has 15 amino acids. CDR1 is KGHSH and CDR2 is LQKENI in the germline V gene.